The clone carrying this T cell receptor (beta chain) was counted between two and nine times. The antigen is unknown. These data are taken from a study of T-cell memory formation after mild COVID-19. Study results and caveats: The finding that pre-infection memory included some responding clones suggested that cross-reactive memory joined.

The ends were cut back, 4 bases at V and 6 bases at J, with 10 bases in the middle. Germline V gives CDR1 KGHSH, CDR2 LQKENI. The CDR3 is 13 residues long. TCRdb independently ran MiXCR on the 5' RACE reads; one entry per CDR3 protein. The sample shows almost 550,000 distinct CDR3 sequences, roughly 22% of them seen only once. This sequence originates from an adult woman who had mild COVID-19 (a few samples of this study predate the infection). Cell type and time point are not known. Input material: PBMCs or a T cell subset sorted from them (not recorded which). The J gene is TRBJ1-5, the V gene TRBV18, with a weak D call TRBD1 (5 bases). CDR3 nucleotides: TGTGCCAGCTCACAGACAGACGCTCAGCCCCAGCATTTT. It yields the protein CASSQTDAQPQHF. The entire variable domain, with the rest obtained from reference TRBV18 and TRBJ1-5, is as follows: NAGVMQNPRHLVRRRGQEARLRCSPMKGHSHVYWYRQLPEEGLKFMVYLQKENIIDESGMPKERFSAEFPKEGPSILRIQQVVRGDSAAYFCASSQTDAQPQHFGDGTRLSIL.